This T cell receptor (beta chain) was found in a study of OX40 agonist ivuxolimab in advanced cancers. For context, the study as a whole: The costimulatory receptor OX40 (CD134) was targeted by ivuxolimab, a fully human IgG2 agonistic monoclonal antibody. Intravenous ivuxolimab was administered to patients every 2 weeks at six dose levels: 0.01, 0.1, 0.3, 1.5, 3 and 10 mg/kg. Of the approximately 50 dose-escalation patients, hepatocellular carcinoma was present in about 20, melanoma in roughly 15, renal cell carcinoma in 9 and head and neck cancer in 9. The dose-escalation cohort was 80% to 90% male with a mean age of approximately 60 years, ranging from roughly 20 to 80. Prior anti-PD-1, anti-PD-L1 or anti-CTLA-4 therapy was permitted, and approximately 40% of dose-escalation patients had received checkpoint inhibitors. Partial responses occurred in three dose-escalation patients, of whom one had hepatocellular carcinoma and two had cutaneous melanoma. Peripheral TCRbeta sequencing aimed to test whether ivuxolimab altered TCR sequence diversity and caused clonal T-cell expansion. The paper covers the monotherapy dose-escalation part of the phase I ivuxolimab trial, which included N ≈ 50 patients. The research as a whole found: On average, CD8+ T cells showed more expanded clones than CD4+ T cells after ivuxolimab. Low levels of normalized T-cell clonal expansion were also seen in some patients who did not respond. The antigen specificity of the clonally expanded peripheral T cells was not determined. Clonal expansion of both CD4+ and CD8+ blood T cells was observed from baseline to week 6 at doses 0.1 to 3.0 mg/kg. In partial responders in the 0.1-3.0 mg/kg groups, normalized peripheral clonal expansion was found to be among the lowest, especially among CD8+ T cells.

A remark on this clone: What this receptor recognizes is not known. Base-call qualities are not available, and no considerably larger clone is one nucleotide away.

The CDR3 goes from the cysteine to the phenylalanine over 15 residues. The CDR3 DNA has 45 bases and is translated from base 1. From the germline V gene, CDR1 is SGHAT and CDR2 is FQNNGV. V is pared back by 1 base and J by 1 base, with 10 bases lying between the germline termini. Patients with autoimmune disease history or receiving systemic immunosuppression were excluded from the trial. Peripheral blood for TCR sequencing was collected from all dose cohorts at baseline, on cycle 4 day 1, and on cycle 7 day 1. The samples were taken from a phase I, first-in-human, multicenter, open-label dose-escalation trial of ivuxolimab. Adults with locally advanced or metastatic head and neck squamous cell, hepatocellular, melanoma or renal cell carcinoma were enrolled in the trial. Before TCR sequencing, CD4+ T cells and CD8+ T cells from peripheral blood were sorted into separate populations. For sequencing of the TCRbeta CDR3 region, genomic DNA was extracted from the sorted cells. The immunoSEQ Assay was used for sequencing of TCRbeta CDR3 regions. This immuneACCESS table, as held by TCRdb, lists in-frame sequences with V and J called but not all clones. Of the missing ones, under half trace to an unresolved V gene in checked studies; the others have no known cause. A total of tens of thousands of clones appear in this sample, roughly 83% of them only once. In total, the top ten clones hold 1.4% of the sample.

The chain links TRBV11-2 with TRBJ1-1, with an unclear D gene assignment. The source is an adult with an advanced solid tumor such as melanoma, head and neck, liver or kidney cancer. Sequenced material: CD4+ or CD8+ T cells sorted from blood, taken in a trial of the OX40 agonist ivuxolimab. At the DNA level, the sequence is TGTGCCAGCAGCTTAGGGCTTGCAGGGAACACTGAAGCTTTCTTT. It encodes CASSLGLAGNTEAFF.